This T cell receptor (beta chain) comes out of a study of cytomegalovirus exposure and HLA in healthy donors. Across the study: The Caucasian-associated ancestry cluster contained 81% of the approximately 400 genotyped donors. Study findings and constraints: Per published reports, the classifier diagnosed cytomegalovirus status with high specificity and sensitivity. Cytomegalovirus-associated TCR beta chains were listed, numbering around 150. Apart from CMV serostatus, no immune exposure information was available.

A word on this clone: Its specificity is not known.

V gave up 3 bases and J gave up 5 bases, with 12 bases separating them. Germline CDR1 SGHKS, CDR2 YYEKEE (reference sequence). CDR3 length equals 13 residues. 60 Vbeta and 13 Jbeta primers were used in PCR. The method was immunoSEQ multiplex PCR; TCRdb's version includes in-frame clones alone and lacks a portion of them. The data hold roughly 160,000 clones, with approximately 85% observed a single time. V usage is TRBV5-5 and J usage is TRBJ2-7; D ambiguous. This TCR came from a man aged 18-30 years in good health and CMV-seropositive. The sample taken for sequencing was PBMCs. In DNA, the CDR3 is TGTGCCAGCAGCTCCAGTATGTCCCACGAGCAGTACTTC. Its protein is CASSSSMSHEQYF.